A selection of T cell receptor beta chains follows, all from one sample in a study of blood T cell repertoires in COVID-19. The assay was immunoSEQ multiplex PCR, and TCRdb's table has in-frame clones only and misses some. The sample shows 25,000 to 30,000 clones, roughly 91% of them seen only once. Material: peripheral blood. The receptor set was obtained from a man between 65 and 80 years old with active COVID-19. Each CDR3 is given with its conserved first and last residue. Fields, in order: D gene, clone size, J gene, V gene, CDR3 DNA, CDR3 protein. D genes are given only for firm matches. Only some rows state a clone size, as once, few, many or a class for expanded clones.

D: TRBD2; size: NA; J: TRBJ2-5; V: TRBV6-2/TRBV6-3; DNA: TGTGCCAGCAGTTACTCGATCTTTTTTACGGCGGGGGTGCGAGAGACCCAGTACTTC; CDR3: CASSYSIFFTAGVRETQYF
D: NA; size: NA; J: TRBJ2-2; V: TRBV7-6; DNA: TGTGCCAGCAGCTTACGGGCGAACACCGGGGAGCTGTTTTTT; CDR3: CASSLRANTGELFF
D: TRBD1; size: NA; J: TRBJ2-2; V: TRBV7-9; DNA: TGTGCCAGCAGCCCAAAGGACAGGGGCCCATTCACCGGGGAGCTGTTTTTT; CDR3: CASSPKDRGPFTGELFF
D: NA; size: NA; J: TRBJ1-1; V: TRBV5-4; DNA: TGTGCCAGCAGCCTCGCGGGGGGCCGAGCTTTCTTT; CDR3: CASSLAGGRAFF
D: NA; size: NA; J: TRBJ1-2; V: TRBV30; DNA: TGTGCCTGGAGTGTACACGGGGGGGCCGGCTACACCTTC; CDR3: CAWSVHGGAGYTF
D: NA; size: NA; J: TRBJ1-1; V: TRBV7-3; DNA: TGTGCCAGCAGCCCCGGACAGAACACTGAAGCTTTCTTT; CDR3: CASSPGQNTEAFF
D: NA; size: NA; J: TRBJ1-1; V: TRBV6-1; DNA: TGTGCCAGCAGTGAATTGAGGGCCAGTGAAGCTTTCTTT; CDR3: CASSELRASEAFF
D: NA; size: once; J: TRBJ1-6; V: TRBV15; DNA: TGTGCCACCAGCCTTAGCTCCTATAATTCACCCCTCCACTTT; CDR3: CATSLSSYNSPLHF
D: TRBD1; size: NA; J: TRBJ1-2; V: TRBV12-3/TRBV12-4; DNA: TGTGCCAGCAGGGGACAGGGGGATGGCTACACCTTC; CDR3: CASRGQGDGYTF
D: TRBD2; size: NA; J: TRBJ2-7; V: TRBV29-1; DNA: TGCAGCATCAAGACTAGCGGGGCCTACGAGCAGTACTTC; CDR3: CSIKTSGAYEQYF
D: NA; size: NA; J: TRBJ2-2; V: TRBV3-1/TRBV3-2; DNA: TGTGCCAGCAGCCAAGGCGGGTTTAATACCGGGGAGCTGTTTTTT; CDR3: CASSQGGFNTGELFF
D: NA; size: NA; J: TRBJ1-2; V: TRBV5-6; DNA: TGTGCCAGCAGCTCCGACGGGGAGAATGGCTACACCTTC; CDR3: CASSSDGENGYTF
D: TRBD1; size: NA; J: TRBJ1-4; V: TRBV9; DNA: TGTGCCAGCAGCGTAGAGGGGGCGGTCCATGAAAAACTGTTTTTT; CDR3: CASSVEGAVHEKLFF